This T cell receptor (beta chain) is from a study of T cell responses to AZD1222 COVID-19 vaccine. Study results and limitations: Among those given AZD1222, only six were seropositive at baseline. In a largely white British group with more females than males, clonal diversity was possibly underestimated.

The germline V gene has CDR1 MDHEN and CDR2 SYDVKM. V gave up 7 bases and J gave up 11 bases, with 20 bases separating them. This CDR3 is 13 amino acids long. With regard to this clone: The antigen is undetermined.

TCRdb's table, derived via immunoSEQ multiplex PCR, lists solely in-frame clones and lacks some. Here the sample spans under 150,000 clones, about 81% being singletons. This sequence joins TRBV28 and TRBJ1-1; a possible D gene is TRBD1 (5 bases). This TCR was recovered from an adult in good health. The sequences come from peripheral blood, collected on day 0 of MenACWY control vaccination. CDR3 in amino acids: CASTLHRGVSAFF. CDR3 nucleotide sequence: TGTGCCAGCACCTTACATCGAGGGGTTAGTGCTTTCTTT.